What follows are 11 T cell receptor beta chains derived from one specimen sequenced in a study of T cells in Graves' hyperthyroidism and ophthalmopathy (dated by TCRdb to the late 2010s). The library was produced with multiplex PCR. For sequencing, an Illumina HiSeq 2000 was employed. Amplification of TCR beta CDR3 regions was carried out from RNA transcripts. The first round of RT-PCR for the TCR CDR3 was performed with the HTBI primer set and the Qiagen OneStep RT-PCR kit. The public reads were reanalyzed by TCRdb: fastp trimming at Q25, MiXCR alignment, in-frame beta chains only. All rows with the same CDR3 protein become a single entry with the most common DNA and genes. This sample is represented by 250,000 to 300,000 distinct CDR3 sequences; about 19% of them were singletons. The ten largest clones take up under 45% of the sample. Input material: blood. These receptor sequences come from a man in his fifties or sixties with Graves' ophthalmopathy.

This clonotype was seen only a few times. Compared with germline, one end of the junction differs, possibly owing to a read error. J is TRBJ1-5 and V is TRBV20-1, with D tentatively TRBD1 (5 bases). Looked up from germline, CDR1 is DFQATT and CDR2 is SNEGSKA (reference sequence). CDR3 size: 13 residues. The CDR3 is CSSRQLPNQPQHF. CDR3 coding DNA: TGCAGTTCTAGACAGTTGCCGAATCAGCCCCAGCATTTT.

The sample holds many counts of this clonotype. The chain has TRBV6-5 and TRBJ1-2; possibly TRBD1 for D (6 bases). V was cut by 2 bases and J by 1 base, with 14 bases left in between. The germline gives CDR1 MNHEY, CDR2 SVGAGI. There are 16 residues in the CDR3. CDR3 loop: CASSYRSTGYNYGYTF. CDR3 DNA sequence: TGTGCCAGCAGTTACAGGTCTACAGGGTATAACTATGGCTACACCTTC.

This clonotype was observed a single time. The V and J genes are TRBV18 and TRBJ2-1; 11 bases fit TRBD2. This CDR3 is 19 amino acids long. With V trimmed by 2 bases and J by 5 bases, 14 bases remained unmatched. Germline CDR1 and CDR2: KGHSH and LQKENI. This CDR3 reads CASSPWDRATSGKDNEQFF. The DNA of the CDR3 is TGTGCCAGCTCACCATGGGACAGGGCGACTAGCGGGAAGGACAATGAGCAGTTCTTC.

In the case of this clonotype: A read error may produce the germline difference seen at one junction end. This sequence joins TRBV11-2 and TRBJ2-1, with 9 bases matching TRBD2. The CDR3 runs to 11 residues. Germline V gives CDR1 SGHAT, CDR2 FQNNGV. The CDR3 bases are TGTGCCAGCAGCCCCGGCGGGAGGGCCCTCTTC. Protein product: CASSPGGRALF.

J is TRBJ2-5 and V is TRBV5-1, with D perhaps matching TRBD1 (5 bases). The CDR3 is 13 amino acids. Trimming removed 6 bases at V and 3 bases at J, with 12 bases between. CDR1 and CDR2 from the germline V gene are SGHRS and YFSETQ. CDR3 in amino acids: CASTQGSEETQYF. DNA of the CDR3: TGCGCCAGCACCCAGGGCTCGGAAGAGACCCAGTACTTC.

This clonotype showed up just a few times. V usage is TRBV7-8 and J usage is TRBJ2-6; possibly TRBD1 or TRBD2 for D (5 bases each). V was pared by 5 bases and J by 2 bases, with 16 bases between. CDR1 is SGHVS, CDR2 FQNEAQ, per germline. The CDR3 consists of 17 residues. CDR3 region: CASSPGRGRAGANVLTF. The CDR3, as DNA: TGTGCCAGCAGCCCGGGACGGGGTCGTGCTGGGGCCAACGTCCTGACTTTC.

The chain employs TRBV7-6 and TRBJ2-5; D call uncertain. The CDR3 is 15 amino acids. V lost 1 base, J lost 2 bases, and 11 bases lay in between. The germline V gene has CDR1 SGHVS and CDR2 FNYEAQ. The CDR3 loop is CASSLESGVQETQYF. The CDR3 nucleotides are TGTGCCAGCAGCTTAGAATCAGGTGTTCAAGAGACCCAGTACTTC.

In this sample, this clonotype turned up many times. This chain connects TRBV30 to TRBJ2-1; D not certain. In germline, CDR1 is GTSNPN, CDR2 SVGIG (reference sequence). There are 16 residues in the CDR3. V was pared by 3 bases and J by 0 bases, with 15 bases between. CDR3 loop: CAWRTGLSSSYNEQFF. The CDR3 nucleotides are TGTGCCTGGAGGACTGGGTTGTCAAGCTCCTACAATGAGCAGTTCTTC.

The chain links TRBV13 to TRBJ1-2; a weak D match, TRBD1 (5 bases). Germline V gene sequence: CDR1 PRHDT, CDR2 FYEKMQ (reference sequence). The V gene lost 0 bases and the J gene lost 4 bases, with 15 bases spanning the gap. The CDR3 spans 16 residues. In nucleotides, the CDR3 is TGTGCCAGCAGCTTAGGCCCGGCAAGAGGGGCCTATGGCTACACCTTC. The encoded protein is CASSLGPARGAYGYTF.

The V gene is TRBV9, the J gene TRBJ1-3, with D possibly being TRBD1 (5 bases). Trimming shortened V by 4 bases and J by 4 bases, and 27 bases separated the two germline ends. Germline CDR1 is SGDLS and CDR2 is YYNGEE. There are 19 residues in the CDR3. Here the CDR3 reads CASSPDAGIPLTAGNTIYF. The CDR3 DNA reads TGTGCCAGCAGCCCCGACGCAGGGATCCCCCTCACGGCAGGAAACACCATATATTTT.

This clonotype came up many times. The CDR3 DNA reads as TGTGCCAGCAGCCAAGATGGGGGGCAGCCCCAGCATTTT. Its translation is CASSQDGGQPQHF. The V gene is TRBV3-1, the J gene TRBJ1-5; possibly TRBD1 for D (5 bases). Germline V CDR1 and CDR2: LGHDT, YNNKEL (reference sequence). The CDR3 sequence is 13 residues long. Trimming left V 0 bases short and J 7 bases short, with 7 bases between. The full variable domain, rest sourced from reference TRBV3-1 and TRBJ1-5, is DTAVSQTPKYLVTQMGNDKSIKCEQNLGHDTMYWYKQDSKKFLKIMFSYNNKELIINETVPNRFSPKSPDKAHLNLHINSLELGDSAVYFCASSQDGGQPQHFGDGTRLSIL.